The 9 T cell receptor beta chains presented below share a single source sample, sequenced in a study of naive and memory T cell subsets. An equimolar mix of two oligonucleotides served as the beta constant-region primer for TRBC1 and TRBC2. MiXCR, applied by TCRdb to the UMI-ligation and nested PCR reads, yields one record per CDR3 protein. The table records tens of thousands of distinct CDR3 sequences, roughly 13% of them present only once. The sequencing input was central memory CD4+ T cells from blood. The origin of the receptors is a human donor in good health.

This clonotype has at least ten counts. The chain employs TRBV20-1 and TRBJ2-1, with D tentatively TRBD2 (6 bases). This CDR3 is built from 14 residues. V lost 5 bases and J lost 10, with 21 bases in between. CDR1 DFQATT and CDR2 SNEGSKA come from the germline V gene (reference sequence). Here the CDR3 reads CSAVAGGGSNEQFF. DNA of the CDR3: TGCAGTGCTGTCGCGGGTGGGGGGTCCAACGAGCAGTTCTTC.

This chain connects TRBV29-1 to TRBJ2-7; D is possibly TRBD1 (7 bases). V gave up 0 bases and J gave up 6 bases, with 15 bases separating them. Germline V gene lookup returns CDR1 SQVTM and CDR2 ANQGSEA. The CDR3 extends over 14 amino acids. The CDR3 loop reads CSVEDRRGVSEQYF. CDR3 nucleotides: TGCAGCGTTGAAGATCGCAGGGGGGTATCCGAGCAGTACTTC.

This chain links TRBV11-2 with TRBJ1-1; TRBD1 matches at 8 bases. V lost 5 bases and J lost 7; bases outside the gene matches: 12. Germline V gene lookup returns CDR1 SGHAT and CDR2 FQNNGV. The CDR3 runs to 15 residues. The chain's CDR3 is CASSPNRGIGNEAFF. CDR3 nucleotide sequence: TGTGCCAGCAGCCCAAACAGGGGGATAGGGAATGAAGCTTTCTTT.

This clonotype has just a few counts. This CDR3 is CASSLAGHEQFF. The CDR3 nucleotides read TGTGCCAGCAGCTTGGCAGGCCATGAGCAGTTCTTC. V is TRBV11-2 and J is TRBJ2-1, with D uncertain. Germline values: CDR1 SGHAT, CDR2 FQNNGV. The CDR3 has 12 residues. Trimming cost V 3 bases and J 8 bases, with 8 bases left between them. The variable domain in full, completed from reference TRBV11-2 and TRBJ2-1, reads EAGVAQSPRYKIIEKRQSVAFWCNPISGHATLYWYQQILGQGPKLLIQFQNNGVVDDSQLPKDRFSAERLKGVDSTLKIQPAKLEDSAVYLCASSLAGHEQFFGPGTRLTVL.

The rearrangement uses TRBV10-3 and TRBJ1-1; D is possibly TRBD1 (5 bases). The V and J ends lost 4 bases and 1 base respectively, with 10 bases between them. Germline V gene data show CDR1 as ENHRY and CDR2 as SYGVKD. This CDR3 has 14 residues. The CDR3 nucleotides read TGTGCCATCAGTGGACGACAGAAGAACACTGAAGCTTTCTTT. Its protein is CAISGRQKNTEAFF.

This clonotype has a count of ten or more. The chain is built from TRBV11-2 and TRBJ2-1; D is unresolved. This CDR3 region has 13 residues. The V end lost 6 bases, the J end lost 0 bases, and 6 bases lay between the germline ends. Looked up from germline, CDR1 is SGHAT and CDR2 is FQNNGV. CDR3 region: CASRPSSYNEQFF. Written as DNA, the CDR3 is TGTGCCAGCAGACCTAGCTCCTACAATGAGCAGTTCTTC. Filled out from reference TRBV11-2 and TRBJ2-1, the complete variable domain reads EAGVAQSPRYKIIEKRQSVAFWCNPISGHATLYWYQQILGQGPKLLIQFQNNGVVDDSQLPKDRFSAERLKGVDSTLKIQPAKLEDSAVYLCASRPSSYNEQFFGPGTRLTVL.

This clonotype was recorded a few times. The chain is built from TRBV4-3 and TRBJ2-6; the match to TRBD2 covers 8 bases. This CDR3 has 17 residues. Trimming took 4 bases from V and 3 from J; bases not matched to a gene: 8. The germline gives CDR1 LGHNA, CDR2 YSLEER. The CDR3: CASSPRGAGGGANVLTF. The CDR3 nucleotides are TGCGCCAGCAGCCCAAGGGGCGCGGGAGGTGGGGCCAACGTCCTGACTTTC.

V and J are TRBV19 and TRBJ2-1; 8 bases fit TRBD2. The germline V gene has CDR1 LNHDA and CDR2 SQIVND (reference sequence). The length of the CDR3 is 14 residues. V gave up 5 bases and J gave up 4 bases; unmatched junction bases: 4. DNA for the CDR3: TGTGCCAGTAGTTCCAGCGGGAGTTACAATGAGCAGTTCTTC. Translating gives CASSSSGSYNEQFF.

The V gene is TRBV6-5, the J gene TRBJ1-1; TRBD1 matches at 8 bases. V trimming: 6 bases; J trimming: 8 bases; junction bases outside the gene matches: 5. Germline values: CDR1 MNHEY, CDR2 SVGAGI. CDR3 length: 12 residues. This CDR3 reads CASRPGTGEAFF. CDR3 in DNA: TGTGCCAGCAGACCCGGGACAGGCGAAGCTTTCTTT.